The 2 T cell receptor beta chains presented below share a single source sample, sequenced in a study of response to subunit inactivated influenza vaccine. From the RT-PCR reads, TCRdb called clonotypes with MiXCR, one entry per CDR3 protein. The table shows about 830,000 distinct CDR3 sequences, with roughly 18% occurring only once. The material sequenced was PBMCs from blood, taken about 5 days after vaccination. The source is a man aged 45-60 years who received an inactivated influenza vaccine.

This clonotype was counted between two and nine times. This chain connects TRBV7-8 to TRBJ1-5; TRBD1 agrees at 8 bases. In germline, CDR1 is SGHVS, CDR2 FQNEAQ. V shed 4 bases and J 2 bases; nucleotides not matched to a gene: 13. The CDR3 covers 18 residues. The CDR3 nucleotides are TGTGCCAGCAGCTCCGGGACAGGACTGCGGGACGGCAATCAGCCCCAGCATTTT. Translating gives CASSSGTGLRDGNQPQHF.

The chain carries TRBV6-1 and TRBJ1-2, with a possible D match to TRBD1 (6 bases). This CDR3 comprises 13 residues. Germline CDR1 MNHNS, CDR2 SASEGT. Trimming cost V 4 bases and J 8 bases, with 14 bases left between them. CDR3 nucleotide sequence: TGTGCCAGCAGTGCTCGGGGGGCAAGAGGCTACACCTTC. It translates to CASSARGARGYTF.